The rows below give T cell receptor beta chains drawn from one sample of a study of shared clonotypes between healthy human individuals. Measured with immunoSEQ multiplex PCR; TCRdb has only the in-frame clones, and not every one. In the table there are about 1.5 million clones, approximately 98% of which are singletons. Source material: naive CD4+ T cells sorted from blood. The origin of the receptors is a man aged 25 to 40 in good health. Both conserved end residues are part of each CDR3. A D gene is named only where the DNA matches it firmly. A clone size is listed for some rows: how often the clone was seen (once, few, many), or a class if it is expanded.

. | TRBJ1-2 | TRBV6-5 | . | TGTGCCAGCCGACGGGCCGCTAACTATGGCTACACCTTC | CASRRAANYGYTF
TRBD1 | TRBJ1-3 | TRBV7-9 | . | TGTGCCAGCAGCTTAGGGACAGGTGGAAACACCATATATTTT | CASSLGTGGNTIYF
TRBD1 | TRBJ1-4 | TRBV14 | . | TGTGCCAGCAGCAAGGGACAGCTAATAACTAATGAAAAACTGTTTTTT | CASSKGQLITNEKLFF
. | TRBJ1-1 | TRBV2 | . | TGTGCCAGCAGTGATGCCAGGGGAGACACTGAAGCTTTCTTT | CASSDARGDTEAFF
. | TRBJ2-1 | TRBV10-1 | . | TGCGCCAGCAGTGTGGGGTTCAACAATGAGCAGTTCTTC | CASSVGFNNEQFF
. | TRBJ2-1 | TRBV4-3 | . | TGCGCCAGCAGCCATACAGGTGACTTAAATGGGCAGTTCTTC | CASSHTGDLNGQFF
. | TRBJ1-1 | TRBV11-2 | . | TGTGCCAGCAGCCCCAAGTCCGGCAAAGCTTTCTTT | CASSPKSGKAFF
. | TRBJ2-1 | TRBV20-1 | . | TGCAGTGCTAGGCTAGCGCTTGAGCAGTTCTTC | CSARLALEQFF
. | TRBJ1-3 | TRBV19 | . | TGTGCCAGTAGTATAGCAGTCGGGGCCCCGGTCGGAAACACCATATATTTT | CASSIAVGAPVGNTIYF
. | TRBJ2-1 | TRBV5-1 | . | TGCGCCAGCAGCTTGGTTCAAGGCAATGAGCAGTTCTTC | CASSLVQGNEQFF
. | TRBJ1-2 | TRBV6-5 | . | TGTGCCAGCAGTTACGGAGGGAATGGCTACACCTTC | CASSYGGNGYTF
. | TRBJ2-7 | TRBV27 | . | TGTGCCAGCAGTTGGGGACATCGAGGAGAGCAGTACTTC | CASSWGHRGEQYF
. | TRBJ2-5 | TRBV5-1 | . | TGCGCCAGCAGCTCCCGAGAGACCCAGTACTTC | CASSSRETQYF
TRBD1 | TRBJ2-7 | TRBV28 | . | TGTGCCAGCAGTTTGCAAGGGACAGGGGGATCCTACGAGCAGTACTTC | CASSLQGTGGSYEQYF
TRBD1 | TRBJ1-2 | TRBV25-1 | . | TGTGCCAGCAGAAACAGGGGTGGCTACACCTTC | CASRNRGGYTF
. | TRBJ1-1 | TRBV18 | . | TGTGCCAGCTCACCAGTCAAGGTAGCTGAAGCTTTCTTT | CASSPVKVAEAFF
TRBD1 | TRBJ1-4 | TRBV25-1 | . | TGTGCCAGCAGTGAACTTGGACAGGGTGGGGAAAAACTGTTTTTT | CASSELGQGGEKLFF
. | TRBJ1-1 | TRBV11-3 | . | TGTGCCAGCAGCGTGATGCAGGGGCAGAAGGCTTTCTTT | CASSVMQGQKAFF
. | TRBJ1-3 | TRBV27 | . | TGTGCCAGCAGTCCCTCCAGGCCCTCTGGAAACACCATATATTTT | CASSPSRPSGNTIYF
TRBD2 | TRBJ2-2 | TRBV28 | . | TGTGCCAGCACGGGGGGGAGGAGTCCCGGGGAGCTGTTTTTT | CASTGGRSPGELFF
. | TRBJ1-1 | TRBV6-1 | . | TGTGCCAGCAGTCTCGGACAGACCACTGAAGCTTTCTTT | CASSLGQTTEAFF
. | TRBJ2-1 | TRBV7-2 | once | TGTGCCAGCAGCTCGGGCACCCCCCCTTACAATGAGCAGTTCTTC | CASSSGTPPYNEQFF
TRBD1 | TRBJ1-4 | TRBV19 | . | TGTGCCAGTAGTACGGGGACAGGAACTGTCGGTAGTGAAAAACTGTTTTTT | CASSTGTGTVGSEKLFF
. | TRBJ1-1 | TRBV9 | . | TGTGCCAGCAGCGTGTCCAATGGGAACACTGAAGCTTTCTTT | CASSVSNGNTEAFF
TRBD1 | TRBJ1-1 | TRBV6-5 | . | TGTGCCAGCAGTCGAGCAGGGGGAAGCCACACTGAAGCTTTCTTT | CASSRAGGSHTEAFF
TRBD1 | TRBJ2-5 | TRBV19 | . | TGTGCCAGTAGTCGGGACAGGGTTTCAGAGACCCAGTACTTC | CASSRDRVSETQYF
TRBD1 | TRBJ2-4 | TRBV18 | . | TGTGCCAGCTCGGGGCAGGGGGCTACTGGTGGCATTCAGTACTTC | CASSGQGATGGIQYF
. | TRBJ2-7 | TRBV5-1 | once | TGCGCCAGCAGCTTGGACGGTCGGAACGATCACGAGCAGTACTTC | CASSLDGRNDHEQYF
. | TRBJ2-7 | TRBV27 | once | TGTGCCAGCAGAAGTCAGGGGTCCGGAGGGGTCGAGCAGTACTTC | CASRSQGSGGVEQYF
TRBD2 | TRBJ2-1 | TRBV7-6 | . | TGTGCCAGCAGCTTCTTAGCGCCGCCGCCGGGACTAGCCGACAATGAGCAGTTCTTC | CASSFLAPPPGLADNEQFF
. | TRBJ1-5 | TRBV19 | . | TGTGCCAGTAGTATAGGTGGGGGAATTCAGCCCCAGCATTTT | CASSIGGGIQPQHF
TRBD1 | TRBJ2-7 | TRBV7-9 | . | TGTGCCAGCAGCAGCGACAGGGAGAACTACGAGCAGTACTTC | CASSSDRENYEQYF
TRBD1 | TRBJ2-7 | TRBV6-1 | . | TGTGCCAGCAGTGAAATGGGACAGGTCTACCTCTACGAGCAGTACTTC | CASSEMGQVYLYEQYF
. | TRBJ2-7 | TRBV5-5 | . | TGTGCCAGCAGCAGCATTGGGGGTTCCTACGAGCAGTACTTC | CASSSIGGSYEQYF
. | TRBJ2-3 | TRBV10-3 | . | TGTGCCATCAGTGAAAGGGATAATCCAGATACGCAGTATTTT | CAISERDNPDTQYF
. | TRBJ2-3 | TRBV10-2 | . | TGCGCCAGCACGGGGGCCATGAATACGCAGTATTTT | CASTGAMNTQYF
TRBD1 | TRBJ2-1 | TRBV29-1 | . | TGCAGCGTTGATTACAGGGGGAATGAGCAGTTCTTC | CSVDYRGNEQFF
TRBD1 | TRBJ2-1 | TRBV4-3 | . | TGCGCCAGCAGCCAAGACCCGGGACAGGGAAGCAATGAGCAGTTCTTC | CASSQDPGQGSNEQFF
TRBD1 | TRBJ2-7 | TRBV28 | . | TGTGCCAGCAGTTTCCCGCGGGACAGGTTGTCTTACGAGCAGTACTTC | CASSFPRDRLSYEQYF
TRBD2 | TRBJ2-7 | TRBV2 | once | TGTGCCAGCAGGGCCGGGACTAGTATCTACGAGCAGTACTTC | CASRAGTSIYEQYF
TRBD1 | TRBJ1-5 | TRBV19 | . | TGTGCCAGTAGTCCCCGGACAGGGAAAGATCAGCCCCAGCATTTT | CASSPRTGKDQPQHF
. | TRBJ1-1 | TRBV4-3 | . | TGCGCCAGCAGCCGAGGGGTAATCACTGAAGCTTTCTTT | CASSRGVITEAFF
TRBD1 | TRBJ1-1 | TRBV7-2 | . | TGTGCCAGCAGCGGACAGGTGGAAGACACTGAAGCTTTCTTT | CASSGQVEDTEAFF
. | TRBJ2-7 | TRBV20-1 | . | TGCAGTGCTAGACCGCTATACGAGCAGTACTTC | CSARPLYEQYF
. | TRBJ1-1 | TRBV18 | . | TGTGCCAGCTCACAGGGAAAAGGGACTCTAATCACTGAAGCTTTCTTT | CASSQGKGTLITEAFF
TRBD1 | TRBJ2-1 | TRBV6-5 | . | TGTGCCAGCAGTTACCCCGACAGGGGTTCCCGGATGGAGCAGTTCTTC | CASSYPDRGSRMEQFF
. | TRBJ2-7 | TRBV19 | . | TGTGCCAGTAGTATCCGGGGGCCAGCCCCCGAGCAGTACTTC | CASSIRGPAPEQYF
. | TRBJ2-7 | TRBV5-1 | . | TGCGCCAGCAGCTTGGACAGGAGCTCCTACGAGCAGTACTTC | CASSLDRSSYEQYF
. | TRBJ2-3 | TRBV6-6 | . | TGTGCCAGCAGTTACTCGGGGGGACCCACAAATACGCAGTATTTT | CASSYSGGPTNTQYF